The present T cell receptor (beta chain) was sequenced within a study of technical replicates of blood from a handful of donors. Repertoires were generated with immunoSEQ multiplex PCR, while TCRdb's copy carries only in-frame clones and drops some. Here the sample spans over 70,000 clones, approximately 96% being singletons. The CDR3 has 15 amino acids. Germline V gives CDR1 SGHRS, CDR2 YFSETQ. The V segment lost 0 bases and the J segment 0 bases; nucleotides outside the gene matches: 2. The clonotype comes from a human donor in good health. The chain has TRBV5-1 and TRBJ1-2; 7 bases line up with TRBD1. Sequenced sample: T cells isolated from PBMCs. CDR3 DNA: TGCGCCAGCAGCTTGGGGGACAGATCTAACTATGGCTACACCTTC. It specifies CASSLGDRSNYGYTF.